The rows below give T cell receptor beta chains drawn from one sample of a study of cytomegalovirus exposure and HLA in healthy donors. Using immunoSEQ multiplex PCR, the repertoire was profiled, and TCRdb retains in-frame clones only, with some absent. The sample yields about 160,000 clones, 75% to 90% seen once. Material: PBMCs. These receptors were taken from a boy under 10 years old in good health and CMV-seronegative. Each CDR3 is given with its conserved first and last residue. The order of the fields is D gene, clone size, J gene, V gene, CDR3 DNA, CDR3 protein. D genes are given only for firm matches. A clone size is listed for some rows: how often the clone was seen (once, few, many), or a class if it is expanded.

.	.	TRBJ2-5	TRBV5-4	TGTGCCAGCAGCCGCCCCGAGACAACGTACCAAGAGACCCAGTACTTC	CASSRPETTYQETQYF
.	.	TRBJ1-1	TRBV7-2	TGTGCCAGCAGCCCACAACAGGTAGGGACTGAAGCTTTCTTT	CASSPQQVGTEAFF
.	.	TRBJ1-2	TRBV5-3	TGTGCCAGAAGCTTCCGACAGGCCGGTAACTATGGCTACACCTTC	CARSFRQAGNYGYTF
TRBD1	.	TRBJ1-1	TRBV6-5	TGTGCCAGCAGGCAGGACAGGATGAACACTGAAGCTTTCTTT	CASRQDRMNTEAFF
TRBD2	.	TRBJ2-3	TRBV29-1	TGCAGCGCCTGGGAGGGTACGCAGTATTTT	CSAWEGTQYF
TRBD2	.	TRBJ2-1	TRBV19	TGTGCCAGTAGCCCGGGACTAGCCCTCTACAATGAGCAGTTCTTC	CASSPGLALYNEQFF
.	.	TRBJ1-4	TRBV18	TGTGCCAGCTCTTCCGCGAAACAGGGTGCAACTAATGAAAAACTGTTTTTT	CASSSAKQGATNEKLFF
.	.	TRBJ2-6	TRBV5-1	TGCGCCAGCAGCTTTGGGGAGGACTCTGGGGCCAACGTCCTGACTTTC	CASSFGEDSGANVLTF
.	.	TRBJ1-4	TRBV12-5	TGTGCTAGTGGCCTGTGGGAGGATAGGGGAAAACTGTTTTTT	CASGLWEDRGKLFF
TRBD2	.	TRBJ2-1	TRBV19	TGTGCCAGTGGGGGACTACGCCGAGAGCAGTTCTTC	CASGGLRREQFF
TRBD1	.	TRBJ1-1	TRBV10-2	TGCGCCAGCGTGGACAGGGCTATGAACACTGAAGCTTTCTTT	CASVDRAMNTEAFF
TRBD1	.	TRBJ2-1	TRBV19	TGTGCCAGTACCGAAACCGGGACAGGGGTCTTCAATGAGCAGTTCTTC	CASTETGTGVFNEQFF
.	.	TRBJ1-1	TRBV7-9	TGTGCCAGCAGCCAAAACCTGGCTAGAGGGTTCTTT	CASSQNLARGFF
.	few	TRBJ1-1	TRBV13	TGTGCCAGCAGCTTAGCGGGGGGCACTGAAGCTTTCTTT	CASSLAGGTEAFF
TRBD1	.	TRBJ2-6	TRBV7-8	TGTGCCAGCAGCTTGGGGACAGGGAGCTCTGGGGCCAACGTCCTGACTTTC	CASSLGTGSSGANVLTF
TRBD2	.	TRBJ2-1	TRBV29-1	TGCAGCGTTGAAGCGACTAGCCCGGGGGGAGGTGAGCAGTTCTTC	CSVEATSPGGGEQFF
.	.	TRBJ1-2	TRBV30	TGTGCCCACGCACAGGGCTCGTTGCATGGCTACACCTTC	CAHAQGSLHGYTF
TRBD2	.	TRBJ2-7	TRBV5-1	TGCGCCAGCAACCCCAGCGGGATCAACTACGAGCAGTACTTC	CASNPSGINYEQYF
TRBD2	.	TRBJ2-3	TRBV5-8	TGTGCCAGCAGCGTGGGACTAGCGGGGACAGATACGCAGTATTTT	CASSVGLAGTDTQYF
.	.	TRBJ2-3	TRBV14	TGTGCCAGCAGTCCCTTCACAGATACGCAGTATTTT	CASSPFTDTQYF
.	few	TRBJ2-5	TRBV5-6	TGTGCCAGCAGCTTGTTTTTGACTTTCGGAGAGACCCAGTACTTC	CASSLFLTFGETQYF
.	.	TRBJ1-2	TRBV30	TGTGCCTGGAGTGTACGGGTGGAGTATGGCTACACCTTC	CAWSVRVEYGYTF
.	.	TRBJ1-2	TRBV27	TGTGCCAGCAGCCCATTGACAGCAGGCGGCTACACCTTC	CASSPLTAGGYTF
.	.	TRBJ1-1	TRBV7-8	TGTGCCAGCAGCTTAATAACATCTTCTGAAGCTTTCTTT	CASSLITSSEAFF
.	.	TRBJ1-1	TRBV27	TGTGCCAGCAGCCCCGGAGGGCAGAGTGAAGCTTTCTTT	CASSPGGQSEAFF
TRBD1	.	TRBJ1-5	TRBV25-1	TGTGCCAGCAGCGGAGGGACAGGGTTTACTCAGCCCCAGCATTTT	CASSGGTGFTQPQHF
TRBD1	.	TRBJ1-2	TRBV6-1	TGTGCCAGCAGCGCCGGACAGGGATTCTATGGCTACACCTTC	CASSAGQGFYGYTF
TRBD2	.	TRBJ2-3	TRBV4-2	TGTGCCAGCAGCCGCTCGGGACTAGCGGGAGGGCCGAGGGATACGCAGTATTTT	CASSRSGLAGGPRDTQYF
.	.	TRBJ1-5	TRBV21-1	TGTGCCAGCAGCAAAGAGTTCCAGGACAATCTTCAGCCCCAGCATTTT	CASSKEFQDNLQPQHF
.	.	TRBJ1-2	TRBV5-1	TGCGCCAGCAGCGCGGACAGAAAGTATGGCTACACCTTC	CASSADRKYGYTF
TRBD1	.	TRBJ1-5	TRBV5-1	TGCGCCAGCAGCTTATTCCGGGACAGGGGTATCAGGAATCAGCCCCAGCATTTT	CASSLFRDRGIRNQPQHF
.	.	TRBJ2-7	TRBV28	TGTGCCAGCAGTTTCGGGCCGGGAGACGAGCAGTACTTC	CASSFGPGDEQYF
TRBD2	.	TRBJ2-7	TRBV2	TGTGCCAGCAGTGAAAGGCCCCTAGCGGCCCCCTACGAGCAGTACTTC	CASSERPLAAPYEQYF